This T cell receptor (beta chain) is from a study of OX40 agonist ivuxolimab in advanced cancers. For the study at large: Enrolled patients in dose escalation had cancers that were hepatocellular carcinoma, melanoma, renal cell or head and neck cancer.

The method was immunoSEQ multiplex PCR; TCRdb's version includes in-frame clones alone and lacks a portion of them. Of about 46,000 clones in the sample, around nine tenths were seen once. A note on this clone: No antigen is known for it.

Per germline, CDR1 SNHLY and CDR2 FYNNEI. The CDR3 length is 10 residues. Trimming took off 6 bases at V and 7 bases at J, with 6 bases between the two ends. No patient had autoimmune disease or received systemic immunosuppression. Findings of the study overall: Certain nonresponders additionally had low normalized T-cell clonal expansion. CD8+ T cells averaged more expanded clones than CD4+.

This sequence was found in an adult with an advanced solid tumor such as melanoma, head and neck, liver or kidney cancer. This rearrangement joins TRBV2 to TRBJ1-1; D gene uncertain. Material: CD4+ or CD8+ T cells sorted from blood, obtained in a trial of the OX40 agonist ivuxolimab. CDR3 nucleotide sequence: TGTGCCAGCAGAAGAAATGAAGCTTTCTTT. Translating gives CASRRNEAFF. The entire variable domain, with the rest obtained from reference TRBV2 and TRBJ1-1, is as follows: EPEVTQTPSHQVTQMGQEVILRCVPISNHLYFYWYRQILGQKVEFLVSFYNNEISEKSEIFDDQFSVERPDGSNFTLKIRSTKLEDSAMYFCASRRNEAFFGQGTRLTVV.